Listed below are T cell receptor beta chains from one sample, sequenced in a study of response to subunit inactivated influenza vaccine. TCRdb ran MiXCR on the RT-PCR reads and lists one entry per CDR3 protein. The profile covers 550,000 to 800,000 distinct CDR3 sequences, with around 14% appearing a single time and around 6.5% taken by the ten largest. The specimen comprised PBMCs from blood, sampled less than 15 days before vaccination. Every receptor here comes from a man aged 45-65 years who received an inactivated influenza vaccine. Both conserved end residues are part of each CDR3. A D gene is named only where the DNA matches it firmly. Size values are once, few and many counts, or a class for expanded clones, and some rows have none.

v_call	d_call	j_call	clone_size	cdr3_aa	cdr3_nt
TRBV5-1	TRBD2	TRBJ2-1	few	CASSQGLAGVGYYNEQFF	TGCGCCAGCAGCCAGGGACTAGCGGGTGTGGGCTACTACAATGAGCAGTTCTTC
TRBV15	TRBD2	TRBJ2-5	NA	CATSSGRTVETQYF	TGTGCCACCAGCAGCGGGAGGACCGTAGAGACCCAGTACTTC
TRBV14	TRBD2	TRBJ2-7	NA	CASSRLLAGAREQYF	TGTGCCAGCAGCCGCCTACTAGCGGGAGCGCGTGAGCAGTACTTC
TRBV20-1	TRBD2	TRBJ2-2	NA	CSARDQAGGIGELFF	TGCAGTGCTAGAGATCAGGCGGGAGGGATCGGGGAGCTGTTTTTT
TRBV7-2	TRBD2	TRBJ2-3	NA	CASSLLAGASTDTQYF	TGTGCCAGCAGCTTATTAGCGGGGGCCAGCACAGATACGCAGTATTTT
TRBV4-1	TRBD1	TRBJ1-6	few	CASSQELRHGDRRYNSPLHF	TGCGCCAGCAGCCAAGAACTCCGCCACGGGGACAGGCGATATAATTCACCCCTCCACTTT
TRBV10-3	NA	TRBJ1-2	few	CAIRPEDYGYTF	TGTGCCATCAGGCCCGAGGACTATGGCTACACCTTC
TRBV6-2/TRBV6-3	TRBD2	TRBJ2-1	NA	CASSFRTSAIMSSYNEQFF	TGTGCCAGCAGTTTCCGGACTAGCGCAATCATGTCCTCCTACAATGAGCAGTTCTTC
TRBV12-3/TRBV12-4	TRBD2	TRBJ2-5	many	CASSLSRGGRETQYF	TGTGCCAGCAGTTTGAGCCGGGGGGGCCGAGAGACCCAGTACTTC
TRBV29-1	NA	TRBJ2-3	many	CSVEPGDTQYF	TGCAGCGTAGAACCAGGAGATACGCAGTATTTT
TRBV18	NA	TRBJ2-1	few	CASSSGEGYEQFF	TGTGCCAGCTCATCAGGGGAGGGCTATGAGCAGTTCTTC
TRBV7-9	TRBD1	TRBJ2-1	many	CASSSWTGSSYNEQFF	TGTGCCAGCAGCTCTTGGACAGGGAGCTCCTACAATGAGCAGTTCTTC
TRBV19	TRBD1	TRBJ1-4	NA	CASADRGNEKLFF	TGTGCCAGTGCGGACAGGGGGAATGAAAAACTGTTTTTT
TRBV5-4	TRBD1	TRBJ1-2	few	CASKTPTGEYGYTF	TGTGCCAGCAAAACCCCGACAGGGGAGTATGGCTACACCTTC
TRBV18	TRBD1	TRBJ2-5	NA	CASSPPRDSKTQYF	TGTGCCAGCTCACCACCCCGGGACAGCAAGACCCAGTACTTC
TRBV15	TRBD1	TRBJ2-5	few	CATSREPDRGQETQYF	TGTGCCACCAGCAGAGAACCCGACAGGGGACAAGAGACCCAGTACTTC
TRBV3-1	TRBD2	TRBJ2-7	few	CASSQGLLAGDYEQYF	TGTGCCAGCAGCCAAGGGCTACTAGCGGGGGATTACGAGCAGTACTTC
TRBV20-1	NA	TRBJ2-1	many	CSARDGGDNEQFF	TGCAGTGCTAGAGATGGAGGGGACAATGAGCAGTTCTTC
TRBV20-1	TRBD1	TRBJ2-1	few	CSARFGQGGPYNEQFF	TGCAGTGCCCGATTTGGACAGGGTGGGCCCTACAATGAGCAGTTCTTC
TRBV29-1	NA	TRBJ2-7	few	CSVVLVLASGSLRSPYEQYF	TGCAGCGTTGTTCTAGTATTAGCTTCAGGGTCTTTGCGGTCGCCCTACGAGCAGTACTTC
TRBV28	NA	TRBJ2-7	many	CASSLMYGPYEQYF	TGTGCCAGCAGTTTGATGTACGGGCCTTACGAGCAGTACTTC
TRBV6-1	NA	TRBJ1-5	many	CASRDSNQPQHF	TGTGCCAGCAGGGACAGCAATCAGCCCCAGCATTTT
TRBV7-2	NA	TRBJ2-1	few	CASSLVRGLDEQFF	TGTGCCAGCAGCTTAGTCCGGGGGCTGGATGAGCAGTTCTTC
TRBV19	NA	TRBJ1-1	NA	CASSERDRKAFF	TGTGCCAGTAGTGAAAGGGACCGGAAAGCTTTCTTT
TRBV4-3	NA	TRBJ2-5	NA	CASSPSGTETQYF	TGCGCCAGCAGCCCCTCGGGAACAGAGACCCAGTACTTC
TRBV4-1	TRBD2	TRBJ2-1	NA	CASSQEGSGGLEQFF	TGCGCCAGCAGCCAAGAGGGCTCGGGGGGGCTCGAGCAGTTCTTC
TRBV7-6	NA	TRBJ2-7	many	CASSLLTGTYEQYF	TGTGCCAGCAGCTTACTAACAGGAACCTACGAGCAGTACTTC
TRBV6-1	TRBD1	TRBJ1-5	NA	CASSPGQGAGNQPQHF	TGTGCCAGCAGCCCCGGACAGGGGGCGGGTAATCAGCCCCAGCATTTT
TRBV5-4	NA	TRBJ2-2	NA	CASTSGANTGELFF	TGTGCCAGCACCTCGGGCGCGAACACCGGGGAGCTGTTTTTT
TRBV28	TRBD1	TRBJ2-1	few	CASSPSGNGDRRRFF	TGTGCCAGCAGTCCCTCGGGCAACGGGGACAGAAGGCGGTTCTTC
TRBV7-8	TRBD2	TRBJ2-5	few	CASSLVFTSGETQYF	TGTGCCAGCAGCTTAGTCTTCACTAGCGGGGAGACCCAGTACTTC
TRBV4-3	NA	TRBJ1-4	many	CASSQDLHRATNEKLFF	TGCGCCAGCAGCCAAGATCTCCATCGCGCAACTAATGAAAAACTGTTTTTT
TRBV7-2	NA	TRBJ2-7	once	CASSLGSTRLDEQYF	TGTGCCAGCAGCTTAGGGTCCACCCGGTTGGACGAGCAGTACTTC
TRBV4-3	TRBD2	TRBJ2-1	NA	CASSQDPAASGIYNEQFF	TGCGCCAGCAGCCAAGATCCTGCGGCTAGCGGTATATACAATGAGCAGTTCTTC
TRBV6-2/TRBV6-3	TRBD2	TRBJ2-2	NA	CASRLAGTNTGELFF	TGTGCCAGCAGGCTAGCGGGGACGAACACCGGGGAGCTGTTTTTT
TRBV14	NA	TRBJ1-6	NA	CASSQTGAPLHF	TGTGCCAGCAGCCAAACCGGGGCACCCCTCCACTTT
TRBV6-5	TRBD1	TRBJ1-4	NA	CASSLGTGGGKLFF	TGTGCCAGCAGTTTAGGGACAGGGGGCGGAAAACTGTTTTTT
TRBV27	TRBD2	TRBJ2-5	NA	CASSLTAGAETQYF	TGTGCCAGCAGTTTAACAGCGGGGGCAGAGACCCAGTACTTC
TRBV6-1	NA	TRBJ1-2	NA	CASSELGTLGGYTF	TGTGCCAGCAGTGAATTGGGGACATTGGGCGGCTACACCTTC
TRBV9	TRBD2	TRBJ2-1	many	CASSLRGGRDEQFF	TGTGCCAGCAGCCTCCGGGGCGGGAGGGATGAGCAGTTCTTC
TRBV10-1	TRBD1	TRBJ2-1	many	CASSGTGGPRSSYNEQFF	TGCGCCAGCAGCGGGACAGGGGGCCCCCGGAGCTCCTACAATGAGCAGTTCTTC
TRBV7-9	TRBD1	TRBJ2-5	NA	CASSLDRGIQETQYF	TGTGCCAGCAGCTTAGACAGGGGAATACAAGAGACCCAGTACTTC
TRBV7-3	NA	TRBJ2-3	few	CASSLGSGAPGLNTQYF	TGTGCCAGCAGCTTAGGCTCAGGTGCTCCAGGACTTAATACGCAGTATTTT
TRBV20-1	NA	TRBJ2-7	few	CSARGLAPDYEQYF	TGCAGTGCTAGGGGACTGGCCCCCGACTACGAGCAGTACTTC
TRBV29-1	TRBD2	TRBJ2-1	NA	CSAGPGRGAYNEQFF	TGCAGCGCCGGGCCCGGGCGGGGGGCATACAATGAGCAGTTCTTC
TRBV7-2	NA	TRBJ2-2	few	CASSLGPPDTGELFF	TGTGCCAGCAGCTTAGGCCCACCCGACACCGGGGAGCTGTTTTTT
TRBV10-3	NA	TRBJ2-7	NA	CASGLGRNEQYF	TGTGCCTCAGGGTTAGGGAGGAACGAGCAGTACTTC